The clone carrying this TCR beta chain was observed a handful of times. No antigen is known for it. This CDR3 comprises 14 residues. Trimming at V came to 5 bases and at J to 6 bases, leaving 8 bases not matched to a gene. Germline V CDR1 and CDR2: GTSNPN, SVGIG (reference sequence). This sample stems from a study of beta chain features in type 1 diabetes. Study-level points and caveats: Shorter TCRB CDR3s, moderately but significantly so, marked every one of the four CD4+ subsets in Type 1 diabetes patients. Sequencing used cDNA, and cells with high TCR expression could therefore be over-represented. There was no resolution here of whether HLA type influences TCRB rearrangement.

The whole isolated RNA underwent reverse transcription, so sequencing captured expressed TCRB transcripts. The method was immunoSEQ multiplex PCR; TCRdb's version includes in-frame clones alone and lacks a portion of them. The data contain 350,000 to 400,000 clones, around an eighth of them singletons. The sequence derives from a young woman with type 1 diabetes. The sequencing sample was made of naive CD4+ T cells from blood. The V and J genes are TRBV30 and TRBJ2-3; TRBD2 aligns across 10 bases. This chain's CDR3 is CAWALAGARDTQYF. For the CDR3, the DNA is TGTGCCTGGGCGCTAGCGGGAGCACGGGATACGCAGTATTTT.